This T cell receptor (beta chain) was identified during a study of T-cell reconstitution after alpha-beta-depleted transplantation in children. Study findings and constraints: A year post-transplant, T-cell counts and diversity derived mostly from newly produced T cells.

This clonotype was observed many times. The antigen is not known. Molecular barcoding with unique molecular identifiers was used for the TCRbeta library. TCRdb recomputed calls from the PCR reads with MiXCR, one row per CDR3 protein. The profile shows roughly 250,000 distinct CDR3 sequences, around 7.5% of them singletons. Sequenced material: PBMCs, mostly from graft donor cells, taken 180 days after TCRalphabeta/CD19-depleted stem cell transplant. This TCR derives from a male patient under 18 who had a stem cell transplant for acute lymphoblastic leukemia, so the T cells may come from the graft donor.

The CDR3 protein is CASSLSGGSYEQYF. Written as DNA, the CDR3 is TGTGCCAGCAGCTTATCGGGGGGCTCCTACGAGCAGTACTTC. The gene calls are TRBV11-2 and TRBJ2-7; 7 nucleotides match TRBD2. Per germline, CDR1 SGHAT and CDR2 FQNNGV. The CDR3 sequence is 14 residues long. J lost 0 bases, V lost 2 bases, and 1 base had no gene match.